The next 25 T cell receptor beta chains were all read from a single sample in a study of blood T cell repertoires in COVID-19. This table comes from immunoSEQ multiplex PCR, and its TCRdb copy is limited to in-frame clones, with some not included. The profile covers about 140,000 clones, with about 80% appearing a single time and approximately 3.9% taken by the ten largest. The sequenced sample consisted of peripheral blood. The receptor set was obtained from a woman aged 55-70 years with acute or convalescent COVID-19.

The chain uses TRBV27 and TRBJ2-7, with D perhaps matching TRBD1 (5 bases). The germline CDR1 and CDR2 sequences are MNHEY and SMNVEV (reference sequence). V lost 5 bases to trimming and J lost 9 bases, with 14 bases between them. CDR3 length: 12 residues. CDR3 sequence: CASSPPRGWQYF. As DNA, the CDR3 is TGTGCCAGCAGTCCTCCTAGGGGCTGGCAGTACTTC.

The chain uses TRBV27 and TRBJ2-5; 10 nucleotides agree with TRBD2. The CDR3 is 18 residues long. Germline loops: CDR1 MNHEY, CDR2 SMNVEV (reference sequence). Trimming at V came to 1 base and at J to 4 bases, leaving 12 bases not matched to a gene. CDR3 loop: CASSLLGPLAGEGETQYF. The CDR3 DNA reads as TGTGCCAGCAGTTTATTGGGGCCCCTAGCGGGAGAAGGAGAGACCCAGTACTTC.

The genes are TRBV12-3 or TRBV12-4 and TRBJ1-1; D is unclear. This CDR3 is built from 13 residues. V lost 3 bases, J lost 4 bases, and 9 bases lay in between. The CDR3 nucleotides are TGTGCCAGCAGTTTTACGGAGGCCACTGAAGCTTTCTTT. This encodes CASSFTEATEAFF.

The chain recombines TRBV30 with TRBJ2-1; D is possibly TRBD1 (6 bases). Trimming shortened V by 8 bases and J by 2 bases, and 13 bases separated the two germline ends. The CDR3 extends over 13 amino acids. The germline gives CDR1 GTSNPN, CDR2 SVGIG (reference sequence). The CDR3 sequence is CAGTWGPYNEQFF. The CDR3 coding sequence is TGTGCCGGAACTTGGGGGCCCTACAATGAGCAGTTCTTC.

The chain recombines TRBV5-1 with TRBJ1-6, with TRBD1 identical over 9 bases. The CDR3 consists of 17 residues. V lost 4 bases and J lost 5; bases outside the gene matches: 10. Germline V gene sequence: CDR1 SGHRS, CDR2 YFSETQ. CDR3 sequence reads: CASSVLSGTGNNSPLHF. As DNA, the CDR3 is TGCGCCAGCAGCGTCCTCTCCGGGACAGGGAATAATTCACCCCTCCACTTT.

The rearrangement uses TRBV7-8 and TRBJ2-1, with 9 bases that match TRBD2. The CDR3 spans 16 residues. Trimming cost V 5 bases and J 6 bases; bases outside gene matches: 11. Per the germline V gene, CDR1 is SGHVS and CDR2 is FQNEAQ. CDR3 loop: CASSPQVAGDFNEQFF. CDR3 in DNA: TGTGCCAGCAGCCCCCAGGTAGCGGGAGATTTCAATGAGCAGTTCTTC. Filled out from reference TRBV7-8 and TRBJ2-1, the complete variable domain reads GAGVSQSPRYKVAKRGQDVALRCDPISGHVSLFWYQQALGQGPEFLTYFQNEAQLDKSGLPSDRFFAERPEGSVSTLKIQRTQQEDSAVYLCASSPQVAGDFNEQFFGPGTRLTVL.

J is TRBJ2-7 and V is TRBV3-1 (or the pseudogene TRBV3-2), with D unclear. The V gene's germline CDR1 is LGHDT and CDR2 YNNKEL (reference sequence). CDR3 size: 14 residues. The ends were cut back, 2 bases at V and 6 bases at J, with 14 bases in the middle. The CDR3 DNA is TGTGCCAGCAGCCAAAATTACAACCCGGGCGAGCAGTACTTC. This codes for CASSQNYNPGEQYF.

CDR3: CASFPRDRGLSTEAFF. Here the CDR3 DNA reads TGTGCCAGCTTCCCCCGGGACAGGGGGCTTTCCACTGAAGCTTTCTTT. V and J are TRBV2 and TRBJ1-1, with 12 bases matching TRBD1. V gave up 8 bases and J gave up 4 bases; unmatched junction bases: 11. The CDR3 is made up of 16 amino acids. Per germline, CDR1 SNHLY and CDR2 FYNNEI.

The CDR3 spells CATSEGSARAFF. In DNA, the CDR3 is TGTGCCACCAGTGAGGGCAGTGCCCGAGCTTTCTTT. This chain uses TRBV24-1 with TRBJ1-1; D is undetermined. CDR3 length equals 12 residues. V was clipped by 4 bases and J by 10 bases, with 12 bases between them. Looked up from germline, CDR1 is KGHDR and CDR2 is SFDVKD.

The J gene is TRBJ2-2, the V gene TRBV6-4; perhaps TRBD1 as D (5 bases). The CDR3 runs to 15 residues. The V gene's germline CDR1 is MRHNA and CDR2 SNTAGT. V was cut by 6 bases and J by 4 bases, with 15 bases left in between. CDR3 loop: CASREVGQSTGELFF. The CDR3 nucleotides read TGTGCCAGCAGGGAAGTGGGGCAGAGCACCGGGGAGCTGTTTTTT.

CDR3 region: CASSPTYEQYF. The CDR3 DNA reads as TGTGCCAGCAGCCCTACCTACGAGCAGTACTTC. The genes are TRBV3-1 (or the pseudogene TRBV3-2) and TRBJ2-7; D uncertain. CDR3 length equals 11 residues. With 4 bases removed from V and 2 bases from J, the gap between germline ends came to 3 bases. Germline values: CDR1 LGHDT, CDR2 YNNKEL (reference sequence).

The chain uses TRBV2 and TRBJ2-7, with D possibly being TRBD2 (5 bases). The CDR3 has 16 residues. V was cut by 0 bases and J by 2 bases, with 14 bases left in between. Per germline, CDR1 SNHLY and CDR2 FYNNEI. Here the CDR3 DNA reads TGTGCCAGCAGTGAAGCTTTCCCTCCGGGAACCTACGAGCAGTACTTC. This sequence encodes CASSEAFPPGTYEQYF. The variable domain in full, with the rest retrieved from reference TRBV2 and TRBJ2-7, is EPEVTQTPSHQVTQMGQEVILRCVPISNHLYFYWYRQILGQKVEFLVSFYNNEISEKSEIFDDQFSVERPDGSNFTLKIRSTKLEDSAMYFCASSEAFPPGTYEQYFGPGTRLTVT.

This clone was observed once. The chain recombines TRBV6-5 with TRBJ2-5, with D maybe TRBD1 (6 bases). The length of the CDR3 is 13 residues. V lost 6 bases and J 5 bases, leaving 13 bases between the germline ends. Germline V gives CDR1 MNHEY, CDR2 SVGAGI. CDR3 loop: CASRPDSWETQYF. In DNA form, the CDR3 reads TGTGCCAGCAGACCGGACAGCTGGGAGACCCAGTACTTC.

The CDR3 spells CASSSGRVTDTQYF. The DNA for the CDR3 is TGTGCCAGCAGTAGCGGGAGAGTCACAGATACGCAGTATTTT. V and J are TRBV25-1 and TRBJ2-3, with 8 bases identical to TRBD2. The CDR3 has 14 amino acids. V lost 5 bases, J lost 2 bases, and 3 bases stayed unmatched. The V gene's germline CDR1 is MGHDK and CDR2 SYGVNS.

CDR3 residues: CAWSDMSGNTIYF. The CDR3 DNA is TGTGCCTGGTCAGACATGTCGGGAAACACCATATATTTT. The J gene is TRBJ1-3, the V gene TRBV30; D gene ambiguous. V was cut by 5 bases and J by 4 bases, with 12 bases left in between. This CDR3 contains 13 residues. CDR1 is GTSNPN, CDR2 SVGIG, per germline (reference sequence).

The V call is TRBV28, the J call TRBJ1-4; 10 nucleotides align to TRBD1. Germline-derived CDR1 and CDR2 are MDHEN and SYDVKM. The CDR3 loop spans 18 amino acids. Trimming took 4 bases from V and 0 from J; bases not matched to a gene: 8. Here the CDR3 DNA reads TGTGCCAGCAGTTCGGTTGGACAGGGGGTTTCAACTAATGAAAAACTGTTTTTT. Its protein is CASSSVGQGVSTNEKLFF.

The chain has TRBV27 and TRBJ1-6; 10 positions agree with TRBD1. The CDR3 contains 14 residues. J was trimmed by 13 bases and V by 2 bases; bases with no gene match: 5. CDR1 is MNHEY and CDR2 is SMNVEV in the germline V gene (reference sequence). The CDR3 DNA reads as TGTGCCAGCAGTTTAGACAGGGGGCGCGGGCCCCTCCACTTT. Protein: CASSLDRGRGPLHF.

V usage is TRBV28 and J usage is TRBJ1-6; 7 bases map to TRBD1. Germline CDR1 and CDR2: MDHEN and SYDVKM. This CDR3 has 16 amino acids. Trimming took 1 base from V and 0 from J; bases not matched to a gene: 0. The CDR3 loop is CASSLSGGSYNSPLHF. CDR3 DNA sequence: TGTGCCAGCAGTTTATCAGGGGGCTCCTATAATTCACCCCTCCACTTT.

V and J are TRBV3-1 (or the pseudogene TRBV3-2) and TRBJ2-2, with 8 nucleotides matching TRBD1. With V trimmed by 4 bases and J by 2 bases, 9 bases remained unmatched. The V gene's germline CDR1 is LGHDT and CDR2 YNNKEL (reference sequence). This CDR3 has 17 amino acids. The CDR3 loop reads CASSPRAGQGNTGELFF. Here the CDR3 DNA reads TGTGCCAGCAGCCCCAGGGCTGGACAGGGTAACACCGGGGAGCTGTTTTTT.

As DNA, the CDR3 is TGTGCCAGCAGCCCTAGGCGGGAGGTGTCGAGCGGGGAGCTGTTTTTT. Protein sequence: CASSPRREVSSGELFF. The chain uses TRBV7-2 and TRBJ2-2, with TRBD2 matching over 8 bases. This CDR3 has 16 amino acids. Unmatched junction bases numbered 12, after V lost 5 bases and J lost 7 bases. Germline V lookup: CDR1 SGHTA, CDR2 FQGNSA.

V usage is TRBV6-4 and J usage is TRBJ2-3; 9 bases line up with TRBD2. After removal of 5 bases from V and 3 bases from J, the junction contained 15 bases not matched to a gene. The CDR3 sequence is 18 residues long. CDR1 is MRHNA and CDR2 is SNTAGT in the germline V gene. The CDR3 protein is CASSPGLAASIGTDTQYF. CDR3 DNA: TGTGCCAGCAGTCCGGGACTAGCAGCGTCAATTGGGACAGATACGCAGTATTTT.

This sequence joins TRBV4-3 and TRBJ2-5; 7 bases align to TRBD1. Per the germline V gene, CDR1 is LGHNA and CDR2 is YSLEER. This CDR3 is 15 amino acids long. V shed 0 bases and J 5 bases; nucleotides not matched to a gene: 6. CDR3 DNA: TGCGCCAGCAGCCAAGACTACAGGGGAAGGGAGACCCAGTACTTC. This sequence encodes CASSQDYRGRETQYF.

The chain combines TRBV7-9 with TRBJ2-7; 8 bases fit TRBD2. Germline V gene lookup returns CDR1 SEHNR and CDR2 FQNEAQ (reference sequence). The V segment lost 8 bases and the J segment 3 bases; nucleotides outside the gene matches: 9. The CDR3 spans 14 residues. CDR3 nucleotide sequence: TGTGCCAGCGGAGGCGGGGGGCAAGGCTACGAGCAGTACTTC. Its translation is CASGGGGQGYEQYF.

This clone was detected a few times. The genes are TRBV10-2 and TRBJ2-2, with 10 bases that match TRBD1. The CDR3 is 15 amino acids. Trimming removed 9 bases from V and 4 bases from J; junction bases left unmatched: 8. From germline, CDR1 is WSHSY and CDR2 SAAADI. The CDR3 nucleotides are TGCGCCAGTCGACAGGGGGCGCGGGGCACCGGGGAGCTGTTTTTT. This sequence encodes CASRQGARGTGELFF.

This clone appeared a few times. The rearrangement joins TRBV4-1 to TRBJ1-1, with TRBD1 as a possible D gene (5 bases). V lost 2 bases to trimming and J lost 7 bases, with 11 bases between them. This CDR3 is 13 amino acids long. Germline assignment: CDR1 MGHRA and CDR2 YSYEKL. The CDR3 sequence: CASSQQGSREAFF. The DNA for the CDR3 is TGCGCCAGCAGCCAACAGGGATCCCGTGAAGCTTTCTTT.